Presented here are 21 T cell receptor beta chains from one specimen sequenced in a study of CD8 T cells in Susac syndrome. Roughly 0.5 to 1 ug RNA was reverse transcribed with random hexamers. TCRdb reprocessed the immunoSEQ multiplex PCR reads with MiXCR, giving one entry per CDR3 protein. This table has roughly 300,000 distinct CDR3 sequences, roughly 85% appearing once. Sequencing input: CD8+ T cells from PBMCs. Receptors originate from a human donor with multiple sclerosis.

The chain employs TRBV7-9 and TRBJ2-1; 7 bases are a match to TRBD1. Germline trimming cut 7 bases from V and 6 bases from J; bases unmatched to any gene: 12. The CDR3 runs 15 residues. Germline values: CDR1 SEHNR, CDR2 FQNEAQ (reference sequence). The CDR3 region is CASTLNTGESNEQFF. In nucleotides, the CDR3 is TGTGCCAGCACCTTGAATACAGGGGAATCCAATGAGCAGTTCTTC. Variable domain in full (rest from reference TRBV7-9 and TRBJ2-1): DTGVSQNPRHKITKRGQNVTFRCDPISEHNRLYWYRQTLGQGPEFLTYFQNEAQLEKSRLLSDRFSAERPKGSFSTLEIQRTEQGDSAMYLCASTLNTGESNEQFFGPGTRLTVL.

The gene calls are TRBV27 and TRBJ1-1, with no clear D. The CDR3 extends over 12 amino acids. Germline CDR1 and CDR2: MNHEY and SMNVEV (reference sequence). CDR3 DNA sequence: TGTGCAGCTGGGGAGTTGGGCACTGAAGCTTTCTTT. The encoded protein is CAAGELGTEAFF.

J is TRBJ2-1 and V is TRBV3-1; 9 bases agree with TRBD2. The CDR3 contains 14 residues. Germline V gene data show CDR1 as LGHDT and CDR2 as YNNKEL (reference sequence). Trimming cost V 3 bases and J 10 bases; bases outside gene matches: 7. The CDR3 protein is CASSQGGRAGEQFF. The CDR3 nucleotides are TGTGCCAGCAGCCAGGGCGGGAGGGCTGGGGAGCAGTTCTTC.

The chain has TRBV7-8 and TRBJ2-1; TRBD1 aligns across 7 bases. The CDR3 totals 16 residues. Germline V CDR1 and CDR2: SGHVS, FQNEAQ. V lost 3 bases and J lost 4; bases outside the gene matches: 9. The CDR3 nucleotides read TGTGCCAGCAGCTTGGTTGGGACAGCGGATTACAATGAGCAGTTCTTC. Its translation: CASSLVGTADYNEQFF.

J is TRBJ2-7 and V is TRBV7-3; possible D gene TRBD1, 7 bases. V dropped 3 bases and J dropped 5 bases, with 11 bases sitting between them. CDR1 and CDR2 from the germline V gene are SGHTA and FQGTGA. This CDR3 is 13 amino acids long. CDR3 protein: CASSFQGGNEQYF. The CDR3, as DNA: TGTGCCAGCAGCTTTCAGGGGGGCAACGAGCAGTACTTC.

This chain joins TRBV28 and TRBJ1-2, with D hard to call. V was shortened by 5 bases and J by 4 bases, with 20 bases between the two germline ends. The germline V gene encodes CDR1 MDHEN and CDR2 SYDVKM. The CDR3 has 16 amino acids. CDR3 region: CASSIIRRLDTYGYTF. In DNA, the CDR3 is TGTGCCAGCAGTATTATCCGAAGACTCGACACCTATGGCTACACCTTC.

The CDR3 is CASSPTGFSGYTF. The CDR3 bases are TGTGCCAGCAGTCCGACAGGGTTTAGTGGCTACACCTTC. The chain joins TRBV27 to TRBJ1-2; TRBD1 aligns across 7 bases. CDR3 length equals 13 residues. The germline gives CDR1 MNHEY, CDR2 SMNVEV (reference sequence). V lost 5 bases to trimming and J lost 7 bases; unmatched junction nucleotides: 7.

The J gene is TRBJ1-1, the V gene TRBV6-5; 8 bases agree with TRBD1. Unmatched junction bases numbered 3, after V lost 6 bases and J lost 3 bases. The CDR3 totals 13 residues. Germline V gene sequence: CDR1 MNHEY, CDR2 SVGAGI. As DNA, the CDR3 is TGTGCCAGCAGCCCCAGGGGGCACACTGAAGCTTTCTTT. Protein product: CASSPRGHTEAFF.

This chain joins TRBV25-1 and TRBJ2-2, with D possibly matching TRBD1 (6 bases). The germline V and J ends were trimmed by 3 bases and 7 bases, with 12 bases remaining between them. The CDR3 has 14 amino acids. Germline assignment: CDR1 MGHDK and CDR2 SYGVNS. The CDR3 DNA sequence: TGTGCCAGCAGTGATTGGGGGCCGCGCGGGGAGCTGTTTTTT. Amino acid sequence: CASSDWGPRGELFF. Combining the CDR3 with reference TRBV25-1 and TRBJ2-2 gives the whole variable domain EADIYQTPRYLVIGTGKKITLECSQTMGHDKMYWYQQDPGMELHLIHYSYGVNSTEKGDLSSESTVSRIRTEHFPLTLESARPSHTSQYLCASSDWGPRGELFFGEGSRLTVL.

V usage is TRBV9 and J usage is TRBJ2-5; TRBD1 matches 7 bases. Losses at the gene ends were 4 bases for V and 0 bases for J; bases not matched to a gene: 6. The CDR3 totals 15 residues. Germline values: CDR1 SGDLS, CDR2 YYNGEE. The CDR3 coding sequence is TGTGCCAGCAGCTTGACAGGGACGTACCAAGAGACCCAGTACTTC. Its protein product is CASSLTGTYQETQYF.

On this clonotype itself: Lacking the conserved final phenylalanine or tryptophan, this CDR3 likely reflects a read error. The gene calls are TRBV19 and TRBJ1-1; the D is unclear. V was clipped by 3 bases and J by 4 bases, with 12 bases between them. In germline, CDR1 is LNHDA, CDR2 SQIVND (reference sequence). This CDR3 has 14 amino acids. Here the CDR3 DNA reads TGTGCCAGTAGTATGGGAGGTTTTGGCACTGAAGCTTTCCTT. This sequence encodes CASSMGGFGTEAFL.

This rearrangement joins TRBV13 to TRBJ2-7; D is unresolved. Germline CDR1 is PRHDT and CDR2 is FYEKMQ (reference sequence). This CDR3 has 13 amino acids. V lost 2 bases and J lost 5, with 10 bases in between. The DNA of the CDR3 is TGTGCCAGCAGCTTAAAACAAGCCCACGAGCAGTACTTC. Translating gives CASSLKQAHEQYF. Complete variable domain (other parts from reference TRBV13 and TRBJ2-7): AAGVIQSPRHLIKEKRETATLKCYPIPRHDTVYWYQQGPGQDPQFLISFYEKMQSDKGSIPDRFSAQQFSDYHSELNMSSLELGDSALYFCASSLKQAHEQYFGPGTRLTVT.

This rearrangement joins TRBV10-3 to TRBJ2-1, with 10 nucleotides matching TRBD2. The V gene's germline CDR1 is ENHRY and CDR2 SYGVKD. The CDR3 covers 14 residues. V gave up 4 bases and J gave up 5 bases; unmatched junction bases: 2. The CDR3 is CAISGLAGNNEQFF. The CDR3 DNA reads as TGTGCCATCAGTGGACTAGCGGGTAACAATGAGCAGTTCTTC.

The chain recombines TRBV4-2 with TRBJ1-2; D is uncertain. This CDR3 is 10 amino acids long. Germline V lookup: CDR1 LGHNA, CDR2 YNFKEQ. V lost 0 bases and J 7 bases, leaving 0 bases between the germline ends. DNA for the CDR3: TGTGCCAGCAGCCAAGATGGCTACACCTTC. It encodes CASSQDGYTF.

The chain employs TRBV28 and TRBJ2-7; TRBD1 aligns across 8 bases. The CDR3 length is 13 residues. From germline, CDR1 is MDHEN and CDR2 SYDVKM. V trimming: 2 bases; J trimming: 6 bases; junction bases outside the gene matches: 3. This CDR3 is CASSLGQGLEQYF. The CDR3 DNA reads TGTGCCAGCAGTTTAGGACAGGGACTCGAGCAGTACTTC.

This chain connects TRBV5-4 to TRBJ2-1, with TRBD2 matching over 8 bases. V was clipped by 4 bases and J by 5 bases; unmatched bases: 8. The germline gives CDR1 SGHNT, CDR2 YYREEE (reference sequence). The CDR3 runs to 15 residues. The CDR3 loop reads CASSHKRERDNEQFF. The CDR3 region has the DNA TGTGCCAGCAGCCACAAGCGGGAGCGCGACAATGAGCAGTTCTTC.

The count of this clonotype is one. The V call is TRBV15, the J call TRBJ1-4; the match to TRBD1 covers 7 bases. With 1 base clipped from V and 7 bases from J, the junction kept 6 bases outside the gene matches. CDR3 length equals 15 residues. Germline V lookup: CDR1 LNHNV, CDR2 YYDKDF (reference sequence). CDR3 in amino acids: CATSRARGRGEKLFF. CDR3 nucleotides: TGTGCCACCAGCAGAGCCAGGGGGAGAGGTGAAAAACTGTTTTTT.

The chain is built from TRBV28 and TRBJ2-6; D gene uncertain. CDR1 and CDR2 (germline): MDHEN, SYDVKM. The V gene lost 4 bases and the J gene lost 1 base, with 11 bases spanning the gap. The CDR3 spans 16 residues. Here the CDR3 DNA reads TGTGCCAGCAGTTCCTTTCAACAGTCTGGGGCCAACGTCCTGACTTTC. It translates to CASSSFQQSGANVLTF.

The chain links TRBV27 to TRBJ1-1; no clear D. V lost 6 bases and J lost 4, with 15 bases in between. The CDR3 runs to 14 residues. Germline V lookup: CDR1 MNHEY, CDR2 SMNVEV (reference sequence). CDR3 sequence: CASSLLSGSTEAFF. CDR3 DNA: TGTGCCAGCAGCCTCCTTAGCGGGAGCACTGAAGCTTTCTTT.

The rearrangement uses TRBV28 and TRBJ2-4; 7 bases align to TRBD2. The germline CDR1 and CDR2 sequences are MDHEN and SYDVKM. Trimming took 1 base from V and 7 from J; bases not matched to a gene: 4. The CDR3 covers 14 residues. The CDR3, as DNA: TGTGCCAGCAGTTTATCCGGGGAGGGTAACATTCAGTACTTC. The encoded protein is CASSLSGEGNIQYF.

The V and J genes are TRBV30 and TRBJ2-7; the D is unclear. Between the trimmed V and J ends, which lost 3 bases and 4 bases, there was a span of 13 bases. CDR3 length: 13 residues. The germline CDR1 and CDR2 sequences are GTSNPN and SVGIG (reference sequence). CDR3 protein: CAWSTSPEYEQYF. In DNA form, the CDR3 reads TGTGCCTGGAGCACCTCTCCAGAATACGAGCAGTACTTC. Using reference TRBV30 and TRBJ2-7 for the parts outside the CDR3, the full variable domain is SQTIHQWPATLVQPVGSPLSLECTVEGTSNPNLYWYRQAAGRGLQLLFYSVGIGQISSEVPQNLSASRPQDRQFILSSKKLLLSDSGFYLCAWSTSPEYEQYFGPGTRLTVT.